Following are 19 T cell receptor beta chains from one sample sequenced in a study of control samples from healthy donors and cancer patients. The assay was immunoSEQ multiplex PCR, and TCRdb's table has in-frame clones only and misses some. The table has approximately 230,000 clones, over 75% seen once. The sequenced sample consisted of PBMCs. These TCRs come from a woman aged 55-75 years with lung cancer.

The chain couples TRBV13 to TRBJ1-4, with TRBD1 matching over 8 bases. The V gene's germline CDR1 is PRHDT and CDR2 FYEKMQ (reference sequence). V dropped 6 bases and J dropped 6; count of bases not matched to a gene: 9. The CDR3 loop spans 15 amino acids. The CDR3 protein is CASRLRTGLDEKLFF. CDR3 nucleotides: TGTGCCAGCAGATTAAGGACAGGGTTAGATGAAAAACTGTTTTTT.

The genes are TRBV15 and TRBJ2-1, with 11 positions matching TRBD2. Germline V gene sequence: CDR1 LNHNV, CDR2 YYDKDF (reference sequence). V dropped 3 bases and J dropped 3; count of bases not matched to a gene: 1. This CDR3 contains 15 residues. The chain's CDR3 is CATSRTSGVYNEQFF. The CDR3 DNA sequence: TGTGCCACCAGCAGGACTAGCGGGGTCTACAATGAGCAGTTCTTC.

This clone is medium-sized (0.01 to 0.1%) in the sample. This chain connects TRBV19 to TRBJ1-2; D ambiguous. Trimming stripped 8 bases from V and 0 bases from J, with 10 bases between. CDR3 size: 13 residues. CDR1 and CDR2 from the germline V gene are LNHDA and SQIVND (reference sequence). CDR3 loop: CASHRPPNYGYTF. The DNA for the CDR3 is TGTGCCAGTCACAGACCGCCTAACTATGGCTACACCTTC.

This clone was observed a handful of times. The rearrangement joins TRBV5-4 to TRBJ1-6; TRBD1 aligns across 7 bases. V was clipped by 2 bases and J by 9 bases; unmatched bases: 8. The germline gives CDR1 SGHNT, CDR2 YYREEE (reference sequence). The CDR3 is made up of 15 amino acids. CDR3 protein: CASSFFDRDISPLHF. The CDR3 region has the DNA TGTGCCAGCAGCTTTTTTGACAGGGATATTTCACCCCTCCACTTT.

The V and J genes are TRBV19 and TRBJ1-1; weak D call: TRBD1 (5 bases). CDR1 LNHDA and CDR2 SQIVND come from the germline V gene (reference sequence). V lost 3 bases to trimming and J lost 5 bases, with 13 bases between them. There are 14 residues in the CDR3. The CDR3 here is CASSIVPGRTEAFF. The CDR3 nucleotides are TGTGCCAGTAGTATCGTGCCAGGGCGGACTGAAGCTTTCTTT.

This clone was observed a single time. The chain carries TRBV7-8 and TRBJ2-6; possible D gene TRBD1, 6 bases. Trimming stripped 5 bases from V and 0 bases from J, with 14 bases between. The CDR3 has 17 residues. The germline CDR1 and CDR2 sequences are SGHVS and FQNEAQ. The DNA of the CDR3 is TGTGCCAGCAGCGCCGGGACATACAACTCTGGGGCCAACGTCCTGACTTTC. This translates into CASSAGTYNSGANVLTF.

J is TRBJ2-4 and V is TRBV4-1; 7 bases match TRBD2. Germline values: CDR1 MGHRA, CDR2 YSYEKL. Trimming took 0 bases from V and 0 from J; bases not matched to a gene: 8. There are 18 residues in the CDR3. Written as DNA, the CDR3 is TGCGCCAGCAGCCAAGACAGAGGGGAGGGTCTAGCCAAAAACATTCAGTACTTC. It translates to CASSQDRGEGLAKNIQYF.

The chain employs TRBV5-1 and TRBJ1-1; the match to TRBD1 covers 8 bases. Trimming removed 4 bases from V and 5 bases from J; junction bases left unmatched: 13. CDR3 length: 16 amino acids. CDR1 is SGHRS, CDR2 YFSETQ, per germline. CDR3 DNA sequence: TGCGCCAGCAGCCCTATGGGCCAGGGGGCAGGAACTGAAGCTTTCTTT. Translating gives CASSPMGQGAGTEAFF. The whole variable domain, remainder taken from reference TRBV5-1 and TRBJ1-1, is KAGVTQTPRYLIKTRGQQVTLSCSPISGHRSVSWYQQTPGQGLQFLFEYFSETQRNKGNFPGRFSGRQFSNSRSEMNVSTLELGDSALYLCASSPMGQGAGTEAFFGQGTRLTVV.

The gene calls are TRBV11-3 and TRBJ2-2; D is unclear. There are 12 residues in the CDR3. From germline, CDR1 is SGHNT and CDR2 YENEEA. V lost 6 bases and J 5 bases, leaving 7 bases between the germline ends. CDR3 DNA sequence: TGTGCCAGCAGTTCAAGGACCGGGGAGCTGTTTTTT. Amino acids: CASSSRTGELFF. Using reference TRBV11-3 and TRBJ2-2 for the parts outside the CDR3, the full variable domain is EAGVVQSPRYKIIEKKQPVAFWCNPISGHNTLYWYLQNLGQGPELLIRYENEEAVDDSQLPKDRFSAERLKGVDSTLKIQPAELGDSAVYLCASSSRTGELFFGEGSRLTVL.

This chain uses TRBV7-2 with TRBJ2-7, with D possibly TRBD2 on 7 matching bases. This CDR3 comprises 15 residues. V dropped 1 base and J dropped 1 base, with 11 bases sitting between them. Germline V gene lookup returns CDR1 SGHTA and CDR2 FQGNSA. The CDR3 protein is CASSLEGGRSYEQYF. The CDR3 DNA sequence: TGTGCCAGCAGCTTAGAGGGGGGGCGTTCCTACGAGCAGTACTTC.

This chain connects TRBV4-2 to TRBJ2-1, with TRBD2 as a possible D gene (5 bases). Germline CDR1 reads LGHNA; CDR2 reads YNFKEQ. The CDR3 has 14 amino acids. V lost 0 bases and J lost 4, with 7 bases in between. CDR3 in amino acids: CASSQDREYNEQFF. CDR3 nucleotide sequence: TGTGCCAGCAGCCAAGATAGGGAGTACAATGAGCAGTTCTTC.

The V call is TRBV6-5, the J call TRBJ2-7, with D possibly TRBD1 on 6 matching bases. Germline lookup yields CDR1 MNHEY and CDR2 SVGAGI. This CDR3 region has 13 residues. Trimming cost V 4 bases and J 4 bases, with 11 bases left between them. The CDR3 nucleotides are TGTGCCAGCAGTTCATACAGGGATTACGAGCAGTACTTC. It is translated as CASSSYRDYEQYF.

The CDR3 sequence is CASSLGGGGTETQYF. The CDR3, as DNA: TGCGCCAGCAGCTTGGGGGGTGGCGGGACAGAGACCCAGTACTTC. This sequence joins TRBV5-1 and TRBJ2-5; maybe TRBD2 (6 bases). V was cut by 0 bases and J by 4 bases, with 13 bases left in between. The CDR3 runs to 15 residues. CDR1 is SGHRS, CDR2 YFSETQ, per germline. The variable domain in full, completed from reference TRBV5-1 and TRBJ2-5, reads KAGVTQTPRYLIKTRGQQVTLSCSPISGHRSVSWYQQTPGQGLQFLFEYFSETQRNKGNFPGRFSGRQFSNSRSEMNVSTLELGDSALYLCASSLGGGGTETQYFGPGTRLLVL.

The chain recombines TRBV7-3 with TRBJ1-6; D is undetermined. CDR1 is SGHTA and CDR2 is FQGTGA in the germline V gene. CDR3 length: 18 amino acids. The ends were cut back, 4 bases at V and 0 bases at J, with 16 bases in the middle. CDR3 protein: CASSSGPRGVSYNSPLHF. CDR3 nucleotide sequence: TGTGCCAGCAGCTCCGGACCCCGCGGGGTCTCCTATAATTCACCCCTCCACTTT.

CDR3 nucleotides: TGTGCCAGCAGTTTACGACCTCAGGGCCCAGTATATGGCTACACCTTC. Translating it yields CASSLRPQGPVYGYTF. The V gene is TRBV27, the J gene TRBJ1-2, with D possibly TRBD1 on 5 matching bases. V was pared by 2 bases and J by 5 bases, with 18 bases between. This CDR3 has 16 amino acids. The germline gives CDR1 MNHEY, CDR2 SMNVEV (reference sequence).

This clone was seen only once. V usage is TRBV28 and J usage is TRBJ2-1, with D unresolved. V was trimmed by 6 bases and J by 10 bases, leaving 13 bases between them. The CDR3 sequence is 12 residues long. From germline, CDR1 is MDHEN and CDR2 SYDVKM. The DNA for the CDR3 is TGTGCCAGCAGAGAGGCAGGCCGGGAGCAGTTCTTC. This encodes CASREAGREQFF.

The genes are TRBV25-1 and TRBJ1-5; TRBD1 is a possible D gene (5 bases). CDR1 and CDR2 from the germline V gene are MGHDK and SYGVNS. This CDR3 is 13 amino acids long. V was pared by 6 bases and J by 8 bases, with 14 bases between. CDR3: CASRASWGEPQHF. The CDR3 nucleotides read TGTGCCAGCAGGGCGTCATGGGGGGAGCCCCAGCATTTT.

This clone was recorded once. The genes are TRBV30 and TRBJ2-6, with D maybe TRBD1 (6 bases). V lost 3 bases and J 0 bases, leaving 15 bases between the germline ends. In germline, CDR1 is GTSNPN, CDR2 SVGIG (reference sequence). The CDR3 length is 17 residues. The CDR3: CAWRSPDSSSGANVLTF. Written as DNA, the CDR3 is TGTGCCTGGAGATCCCCGGACAGTAGCTCTGGGGCCAACGTCCTGACTTTC.

The chain employs TRBV18 and TRBJ2-5; D not certain. Trimming cost V 3 bases and J 4 bases, with 12 bases left between them. CDR1 KGHSH and CDR2 LQKENI come from the germline V gene. The CDR3 totals 14 residues. CDR3 DNA: TGTGCCAGCTCACCTTCCACCCGTTTAGAGACCCAGTACTTC. This sequence encodes CASSPSTRLETQYF.